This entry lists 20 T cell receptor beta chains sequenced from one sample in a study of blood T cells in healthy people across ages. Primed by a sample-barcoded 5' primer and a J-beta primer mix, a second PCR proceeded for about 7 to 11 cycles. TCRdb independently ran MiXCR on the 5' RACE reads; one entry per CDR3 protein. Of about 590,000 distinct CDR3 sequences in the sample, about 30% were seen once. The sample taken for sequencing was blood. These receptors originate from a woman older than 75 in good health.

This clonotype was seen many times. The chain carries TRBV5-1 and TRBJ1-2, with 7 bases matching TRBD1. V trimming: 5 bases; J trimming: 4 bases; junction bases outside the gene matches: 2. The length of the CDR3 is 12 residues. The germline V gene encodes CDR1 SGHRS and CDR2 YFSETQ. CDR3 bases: TGCGCCAGCAGTACAGGGGTCTATGGCTACACCTTC. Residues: CASSTGVYGYTF.

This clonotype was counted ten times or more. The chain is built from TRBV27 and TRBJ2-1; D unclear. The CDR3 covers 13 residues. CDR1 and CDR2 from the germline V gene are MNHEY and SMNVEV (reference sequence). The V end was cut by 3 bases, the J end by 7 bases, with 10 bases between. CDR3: CASSFYRENEQFF. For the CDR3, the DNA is TGTGCCAGCAGTTTCTACCGTGAGAATGAGCAGTTCTTC.

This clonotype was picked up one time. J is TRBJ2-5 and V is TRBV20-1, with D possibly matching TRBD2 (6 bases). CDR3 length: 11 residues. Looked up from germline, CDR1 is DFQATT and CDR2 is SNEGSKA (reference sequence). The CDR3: CTGAIQETQYF. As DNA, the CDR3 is TGCACGGGAGCCATACAAGAGACCCAGTACTTC.

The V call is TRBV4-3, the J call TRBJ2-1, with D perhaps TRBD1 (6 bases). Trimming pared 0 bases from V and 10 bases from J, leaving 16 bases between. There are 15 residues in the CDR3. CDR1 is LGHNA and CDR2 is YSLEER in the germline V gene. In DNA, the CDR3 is TGCGCCAGCAGCCAAGATGGGGTGCGACAGGTGGAGCAGTTCTTC. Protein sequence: CASSQDGVRQVEQFF.

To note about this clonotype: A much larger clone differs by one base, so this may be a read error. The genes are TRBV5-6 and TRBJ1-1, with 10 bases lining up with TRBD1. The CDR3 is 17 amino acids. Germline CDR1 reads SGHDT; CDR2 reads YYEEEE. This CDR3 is CASNLGLDRGRNTEAFF. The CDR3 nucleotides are TGTGCCAGCAACTTGGGGCTCGACAGGGGGCGGAACACTGAAGCTTTCTTT.

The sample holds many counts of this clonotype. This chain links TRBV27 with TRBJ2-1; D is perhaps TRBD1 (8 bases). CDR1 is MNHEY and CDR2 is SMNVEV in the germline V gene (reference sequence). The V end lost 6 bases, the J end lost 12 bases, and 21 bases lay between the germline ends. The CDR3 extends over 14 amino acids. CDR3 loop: CASRSTGGGAGQFF. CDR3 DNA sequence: TGTGCCAGCAGATCCACAGGGGGGGGGGCTGGGCAGTTCTTC.

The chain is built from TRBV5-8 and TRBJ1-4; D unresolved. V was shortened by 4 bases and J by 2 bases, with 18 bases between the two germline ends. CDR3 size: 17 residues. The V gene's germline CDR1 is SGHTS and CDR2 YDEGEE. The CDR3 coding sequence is TGTGCCAGCAGCCAAGAGTTTACTGGCGGTACTAATGAAAAACTGTTTTTT. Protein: CASSQEFTGGTNEKLFF.

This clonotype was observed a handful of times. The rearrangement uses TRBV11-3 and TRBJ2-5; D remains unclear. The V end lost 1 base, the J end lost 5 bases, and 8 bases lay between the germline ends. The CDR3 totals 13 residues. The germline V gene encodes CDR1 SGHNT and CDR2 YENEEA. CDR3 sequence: CASSLASCETQYF. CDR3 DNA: TGTGCCAGCAGCTTAGCCAGCTGTGAGACCCAGTACTTC.

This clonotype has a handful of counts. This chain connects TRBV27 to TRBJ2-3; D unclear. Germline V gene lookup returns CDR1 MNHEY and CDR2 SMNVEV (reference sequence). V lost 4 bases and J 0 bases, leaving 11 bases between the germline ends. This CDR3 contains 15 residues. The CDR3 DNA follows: TGTGCCAGCAGTTCCCCGACAACTAGCACAGATACGCAGTATTTT. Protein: CASSSPTTSTDTQYF.

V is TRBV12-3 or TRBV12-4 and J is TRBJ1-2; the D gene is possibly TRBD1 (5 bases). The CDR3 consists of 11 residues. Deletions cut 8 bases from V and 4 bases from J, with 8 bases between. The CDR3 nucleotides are TGTGCCAGCGAGGGGATCTATGGCTACACCTTC. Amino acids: CASEGIYGYTF.

CDR3 bases: TGCGCCAGCAGCTTAATTCAAGTCCCGGGGACTGAAGCTTTCTTT. It translates to CASSLIQVPGTEAFF. The V call is TRBV5-1, the J call TRBJ1-1; no clear D gene. CDR1 is SGHRS and CDR2 is YFSETQ in the germline V gene. There are 15 residues in the CDR3. V was shortened by 2 bases and J by 5 bases, with 16 bases between the two germline ends. Supplemented by reference TRBV5-1 and TRBJ1-1, the full variable domain reads KAGVTQTPRYLIKTRGQQVTLSCSPISGHRSVSWYQQTPGQGLQFLFEYFSETQRNKGNFPGRFSGRQFSNSRSEMNVSTLELGDSALYLCASSLIQVPGTEAFFGQGTRLTVV.

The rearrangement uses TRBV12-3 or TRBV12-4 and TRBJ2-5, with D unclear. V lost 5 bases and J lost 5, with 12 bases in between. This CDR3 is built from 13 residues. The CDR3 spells CASSPERYETQYF. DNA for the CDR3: TGTGCCAGCAGTCCAGAGAGGTACGAGACCCAGTACTTC.

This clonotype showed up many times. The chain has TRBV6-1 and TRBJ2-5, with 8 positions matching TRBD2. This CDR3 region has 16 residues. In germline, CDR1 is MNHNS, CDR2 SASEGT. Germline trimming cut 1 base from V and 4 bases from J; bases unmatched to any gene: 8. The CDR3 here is CASSEEAGGWGETQYF. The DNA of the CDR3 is TGTGCCAGCAGTGAAGAGGCGGGGGGATGGGGAGAGACCCAGTACTTC.

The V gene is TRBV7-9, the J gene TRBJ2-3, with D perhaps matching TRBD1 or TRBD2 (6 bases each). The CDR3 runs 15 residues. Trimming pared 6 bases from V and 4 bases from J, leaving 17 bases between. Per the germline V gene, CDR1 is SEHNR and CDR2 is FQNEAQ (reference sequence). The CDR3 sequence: CASSYRAGGPDTQYF. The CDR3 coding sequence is TGTGCCAGCAGTTACAGGGCCGGGGGCCCAGATACGCAGTATTTT. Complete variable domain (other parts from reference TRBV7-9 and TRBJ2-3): DTGVSQNPRHKITKRGQNVTFRCDPISEHNRLYWYRQTLGQGPEFLTYFQNEAQLEKSRLLSDRFSAERPKGSFSTLEIQRTEQGDSAMYLCASSYRAGGPDTQYFGPGTRLTVL.

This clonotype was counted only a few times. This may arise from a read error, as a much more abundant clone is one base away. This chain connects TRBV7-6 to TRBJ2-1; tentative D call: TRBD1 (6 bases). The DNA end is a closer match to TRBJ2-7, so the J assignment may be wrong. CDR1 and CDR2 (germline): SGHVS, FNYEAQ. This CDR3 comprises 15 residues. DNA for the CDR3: TGTGCCAGCAGCCCCGACAGGTCGGCCTACAATGAGCAGTACTTC. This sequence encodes CASSPDRSAYNEQYF.

The CDR3 DNA sequence: TGTGCCAGCAGCCCCCAGGACTACAATGAGCAGTACTTC. Translated, it gives CASSPQDYNEQYF. This chain joins TRBV7-2 and TRBJ2-5; TRBD2 is a possible D gene (6 bases). Germline CDR1 and CDR2: SGHTA and FQGNSA. This CDR3 is 13 amino acids long. With 5 bases removed from V and 11 bases from J, the gap between germline ends came to 18 bases.

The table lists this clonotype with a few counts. The CDR3 DNA reads TGTGCCAGCAGCGCCTCCAGGGACAGGGGGGCCCGAACTGAAGCTTTCTTT. Its protein is CASSASRDRGARTEAFF. This rearrangement joins TRBV9 to TRBJ1-1, with TRBD1 matching over 11 bases. This CDR3 region has 17 residues. V shed 3 bases, J shed 5 bases, and the junction held 12 bases outside the gene matches. CDR1 and CDR2 from the germline V gene are SGDLS and YYNGEE.

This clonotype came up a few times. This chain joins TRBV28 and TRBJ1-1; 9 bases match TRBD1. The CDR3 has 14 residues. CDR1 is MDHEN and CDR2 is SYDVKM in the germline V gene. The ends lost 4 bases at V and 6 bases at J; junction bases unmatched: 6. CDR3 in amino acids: CASSSTGGAAEAFF. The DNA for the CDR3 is TGTGCCAGCAGTTCAACAGGGGGCGCGGCTGAAGCTTTCTTT.

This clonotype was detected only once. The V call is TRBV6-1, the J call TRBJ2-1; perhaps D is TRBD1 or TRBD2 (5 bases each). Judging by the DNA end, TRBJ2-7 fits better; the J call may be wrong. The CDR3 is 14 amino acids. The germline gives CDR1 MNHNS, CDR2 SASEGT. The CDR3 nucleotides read TGTGCCAGCAGTACGAGGGGCTCCTACAATGAGCAGTACTTC. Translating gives CASSTRGSYNEQYF.

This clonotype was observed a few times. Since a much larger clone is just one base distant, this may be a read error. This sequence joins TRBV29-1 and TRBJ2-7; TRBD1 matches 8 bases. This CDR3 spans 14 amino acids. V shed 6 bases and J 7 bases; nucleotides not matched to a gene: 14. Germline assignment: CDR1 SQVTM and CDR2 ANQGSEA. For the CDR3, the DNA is TGCAGCGTCGTAAACAGGGGGGCCTACAATGAGCAGTACTTC. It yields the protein CSVVNRGAYNEQYF.